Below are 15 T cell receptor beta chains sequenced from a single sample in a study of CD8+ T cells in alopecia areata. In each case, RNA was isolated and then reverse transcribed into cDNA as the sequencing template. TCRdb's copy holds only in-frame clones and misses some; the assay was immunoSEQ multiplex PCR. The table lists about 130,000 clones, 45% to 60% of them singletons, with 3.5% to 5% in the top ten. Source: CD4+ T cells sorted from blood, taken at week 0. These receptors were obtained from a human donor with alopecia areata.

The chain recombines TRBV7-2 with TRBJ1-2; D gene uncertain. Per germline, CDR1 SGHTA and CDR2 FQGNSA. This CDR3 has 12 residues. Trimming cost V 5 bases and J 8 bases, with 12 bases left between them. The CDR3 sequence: CASSGGEGGYTF. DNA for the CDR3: TGTGCCAGCAGCGGCGGGGAAGGGGGCTACACCTTC.

Here the CDR3 reads CAWNGEGEQYF. DNA of the CDR3: TGTGCCTGGAACGGGGAGGGCGAGCAGTACTTC. The chain carries TRBV30 and TRBJ2-7, with 7 bases matching TRBD2. Per germline, CDR1 GTSNPN and CDR2 SVGIG (reference sequence). CDR3 length equals 11 residues. J gave up 6 bases and V 4 bases, and 3 bases lay outside the gene matches.

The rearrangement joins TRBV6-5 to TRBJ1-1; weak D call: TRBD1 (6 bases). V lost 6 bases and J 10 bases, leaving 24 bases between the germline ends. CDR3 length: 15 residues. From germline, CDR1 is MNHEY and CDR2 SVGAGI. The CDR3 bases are TGTGCCAGCAGACAGACGGGACAAACGGTGGGGGGAGCTTTCTTT. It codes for CASRQTGQTVGGAFF.

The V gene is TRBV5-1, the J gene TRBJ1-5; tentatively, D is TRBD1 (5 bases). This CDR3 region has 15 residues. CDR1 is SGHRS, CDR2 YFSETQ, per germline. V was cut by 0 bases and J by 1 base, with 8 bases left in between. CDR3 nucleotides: TGCGCCAGCAGCTTGGGTCAGGGCAGCAATCAGCCCCAGCATTTT. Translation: CASSLGQGSNQPQHF.

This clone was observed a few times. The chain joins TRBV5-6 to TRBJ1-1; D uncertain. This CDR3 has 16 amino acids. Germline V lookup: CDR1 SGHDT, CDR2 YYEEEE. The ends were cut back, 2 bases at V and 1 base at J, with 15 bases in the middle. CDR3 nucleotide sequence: TGTGCCAGCAGCTTCCGGCTCACAGAGAAGAACACTGAAGCTTTCTTT. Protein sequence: CASSFRLTEKNTEAFF.

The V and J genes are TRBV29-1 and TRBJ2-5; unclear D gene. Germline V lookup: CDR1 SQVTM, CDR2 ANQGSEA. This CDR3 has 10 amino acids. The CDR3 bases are TGCGGGGTGGTCAGAGAGACCCAGTACTTC. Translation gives CGVVRETQYF.

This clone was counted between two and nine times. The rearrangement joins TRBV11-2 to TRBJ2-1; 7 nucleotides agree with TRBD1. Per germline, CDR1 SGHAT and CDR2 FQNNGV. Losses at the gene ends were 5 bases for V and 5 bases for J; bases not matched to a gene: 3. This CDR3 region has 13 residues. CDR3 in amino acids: CASSAGTDNEQFF. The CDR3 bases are TGTGCCAGCAGCGCCGGGACAGACAATGAGCAGTTCTTC.

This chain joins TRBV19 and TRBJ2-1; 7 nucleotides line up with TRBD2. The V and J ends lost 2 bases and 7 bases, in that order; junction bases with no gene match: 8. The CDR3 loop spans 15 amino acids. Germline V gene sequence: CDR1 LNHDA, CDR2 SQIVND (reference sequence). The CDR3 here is CASSIHRGSGNEQFF. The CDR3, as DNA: TGTGCCAGTAGTATACACCGGGGTAGCGGGAATGAGCAGTTCTTC.

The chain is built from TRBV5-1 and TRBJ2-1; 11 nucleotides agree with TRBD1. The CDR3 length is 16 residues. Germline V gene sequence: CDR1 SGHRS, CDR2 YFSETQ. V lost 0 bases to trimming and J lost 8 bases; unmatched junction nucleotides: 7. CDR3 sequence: CASSLVGTGGSDEQFF. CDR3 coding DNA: TGCGCCAGCAGCTTGGTGGGGACAGGGGGTTCCGATGAGCAGTTCTTC.

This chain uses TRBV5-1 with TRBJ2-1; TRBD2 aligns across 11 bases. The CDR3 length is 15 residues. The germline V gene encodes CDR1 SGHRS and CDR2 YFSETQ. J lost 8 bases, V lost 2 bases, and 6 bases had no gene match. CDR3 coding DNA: TGCGCCAGCAGCTTCGGGACTAGCGGAGGCGATGAGCAGTTCTTC. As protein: CASSFGTSGGDEQFF.

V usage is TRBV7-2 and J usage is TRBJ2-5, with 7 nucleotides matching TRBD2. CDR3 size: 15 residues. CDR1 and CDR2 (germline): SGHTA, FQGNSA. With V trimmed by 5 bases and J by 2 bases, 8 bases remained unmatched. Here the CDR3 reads CASSPSGVQQETQYF. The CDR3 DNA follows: TGTGCCAGCAGCCCTAGCGGTGTCCAACAAGAGACCCAGTACTTC.

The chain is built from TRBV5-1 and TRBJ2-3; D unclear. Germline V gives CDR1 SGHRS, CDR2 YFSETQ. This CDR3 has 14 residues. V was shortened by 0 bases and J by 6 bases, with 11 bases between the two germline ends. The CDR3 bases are TGCGCCAGCAGCTTGGGAGGTAATACCGATACGCAGTATTTT. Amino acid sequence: CASSLGGNTDTQYF.

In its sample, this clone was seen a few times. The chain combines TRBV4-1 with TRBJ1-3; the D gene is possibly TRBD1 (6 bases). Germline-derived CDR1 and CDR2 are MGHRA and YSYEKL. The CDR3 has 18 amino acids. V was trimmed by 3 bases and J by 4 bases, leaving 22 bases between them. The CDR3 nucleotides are TGCGCCAGCAGCCAGACCTGGGGATCCGGGACATTGGGAAACACCATATATTTT. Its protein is CASSQTWGSGTLGNTIYF.

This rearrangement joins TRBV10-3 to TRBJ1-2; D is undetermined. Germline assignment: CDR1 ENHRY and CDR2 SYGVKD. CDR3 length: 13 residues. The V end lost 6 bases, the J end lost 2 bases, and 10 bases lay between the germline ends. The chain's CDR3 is CAIRSDTNYGYTF. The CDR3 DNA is TGTGCCATCAGGTCCGACACGAACTATGGCTACACCTTC.

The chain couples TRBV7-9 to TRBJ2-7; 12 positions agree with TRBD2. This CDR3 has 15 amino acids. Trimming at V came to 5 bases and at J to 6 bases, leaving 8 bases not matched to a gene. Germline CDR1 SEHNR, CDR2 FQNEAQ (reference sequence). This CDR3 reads CASSRLTSGRSEQYF. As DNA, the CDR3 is TGTGCCAGCAGCCGATTGACTAGCGGGAGAAGCGAGCAGTACTTC.